This TCR beta chain was sequenced for a study of shared clonotypes between healthy human individuals. The germline CDR1 and CDR2 sequences are MNHGY and SVAAGI. The V and J ends lost 4 bases and 5 bases respectively, with 6 bases between them. This CDR3 spans 12 amino acids. Libraries were prepared by immunoSEQ multiplex PCR; TCRdb keeps only in-frame clonotypes and omits some of them. Of about a million clones detected, approximately 72% appear once; the ten largest clones hold 1.4% to 1.5%. The receptor was derived from a man younger than 35 in good health. J is TRBJ2-1 and V is TRBV6-9, with no clear D. The sequencing sample was made of memory CD4+ T cells sorted from blood. Documented subset: CD45RA-negative fraction. For the CDR3, the DNA is TGTGCCAGCAGTTCCACGAACAATGAGCAGTTCTTC. This translates into CASSSTNNEQFF.